This is a list of T cell receptor beta chains from one sample in a study of PD-L1 blockade in urothelial cancer. Only in-frame clones appear in the TCRdb table, and some are missing; sequencing was by immunoSEQ multiplex PCR. This sample yields about 95,000 clones, of which 90% are seen a single time; 1.5% to 2% belongs to the top ten. The sample here was PBMCs, taken around atezolizumab (anti-PD-L1) treatment. These receptors were taken from a man aged 55 to 70 with urothelial cancer. Both conserved end residues are part of each CDR3. Each record gives: clone size, D gene, J gene, V gene, CDR3 protein, CDR3 DNA. D genes are given only for firm matches. Clone size is not always given. Where it is, it says once, few, many or a class for expanded clones.

size: .; D: TRBD2; J: TRBJ2-1; V: TRBV19; CDR3: CASSTPSTSGRPRYYNEQFF; DNA: TGTGCCAGTAGTACACCCTCGACTAGCGGGAGGCCCCGTTACTACAATGAGCAGTTCTTC
size: .; D: .; J: TRBJ2-3; V: TRBV27; CDR3: CASNPPANRNF; DNA: TGTGCCAGCAACCCTCCGGCGAACAGAAATTTT
size: .; D: TRBD2; J: TRBJ2-1; V: TRBV6-6; CDR3: CASSQIAGGSAEQFF; DNA: TGTGCCAGCAGCCAGATAGCGGGGGGGTCCGCTGAGCAGTTCTTC
size: .; D: TRBD1; J: TRBJ1-5; V: TRBV29-1; CDR3: CSAATGASNQPQHF; DNA: TGCAGCGCCGCGACAGGGGCAAGCAATCAGCCCCAGCATTTT
size: .; D: TRBD1; J: TRBJ1-4; V: TRBV7-9; CDR3: CASSPEDRVQGEKLFF; DNA: TGTGCCAGCAGCCCAGAAGACAGGGTCCAGGGTGAAAAACTGTTTTTT
size: once; D: .; J: TRBJ1-2; V: TRBV14; CDR3: CASSPYGGSGYTF; DNA: TGTGCCAGCAGCCCATACGGGGGGTCTGGCTACACCTTC
size: .; D: .; J: TRBJ2-7; V: TRBV7-2; CDR3: CASSYQRGGSYEQYF; DNA: TGTGCCAGCAGCTATCAAAGGGGGGGGTCCTACGAGCAGTACTTC
size: .; D: .; J: TRBJ2-7; V: TRBV9; CDR3: CASSVGQQPSSYEQYF; DNA: TGTGCCAGCAGCGTAGGACAGCAACCTAGCTCCTACGAGCAGTACTTC
size: .; D: .; J: TRBJ1-2; V: TRBV2; CDR3: CASSEADYYGYTF; DNA: TGTGCCAGCAGTGAGGCAGACTACTATGGCTACACCTTC
size: .; D: .; J: TRBJ2-1; V: TRBV19; CDR3: CASSGQPGYNEQFF; DNA: TGTGCCAGTAGTGGACAGCCCGGGTACAATGAGCAGTTCTTC
size: .; D: .; J: TRBJ1-4; V: TRBV7-9; CDR3: CASSLAPGTNEKLFF; DNA: TGTGCCAGCAGCTTAGCGCCGGGGACTAATGAAAAACTGTTTTTT
size: .; D: TRBD2; J: TRBJ2-1; V: TRBV5-6; CDR3: CASSPAGGGYNEQFF; DNA: TGTGCCAGCAGCCCCGCGGGAGGGGGCTACAATGAGCAGTTCTTC
size: .; D: .; J: TRBJ1-2; V: TRBV14; CDR3: CASSQSRGTGYTF; DNA: TGTGCCAGCAGCCAAAGCCGGGGTACTGGCTACACCTTC
size: .; D: TRBD2; J: TRBJ2-3; V: TRBV5-6; CDR3: CASSLALLAGLTDTQYF; DNA: TGTGCCAGCAGCTTGGCGTTGTTAGCGGGTCTCACAGATACGCAGTATTTT
size: .; D: .; J: TRBJ2-3; V: TRBV7-2; CDR3: CASSYSGTVLYF; DNA: TGTGCCAGCAGTTATAGCGGGACAGTTTTGTATTTT
size: .; D: .; J: TRBJ1-1; V: TRBV11-2; CDR3: CASSLGYWQMNTEAFF; DNA: TGTGCCAGCAGCTTAGGATATTGGCAGATGAACACTGAAGCTTTCTTT
size: .; D: TRBD1; J: TRBJ1-4; V: TRBV5-6; CDR3: CASSSYRGSTNEKLFF; DNA: TGTGCCAGCAGCTCGTACAGGGGCTCAACTAATGAAAAACTGTTTTTT
size: once; D: TRBD2; J: TRBJ2-2; V: TRBV6-5; CDR3: CASRKGGSPTGELFF; DNA: TGTGCCAGCAGGAAGGGCGGGAGCCCCACCGGGGAGCTGTTTTTT
size: .; D: TRBD2; J: TRBJ2-5; V: TRBV7-2; CDR3: CASSLLPSGVGETQYF; DNA: TGTGCCAGCAGCTTACTTCCTAGCGGAGTAGGGGAGACCCAGTACTTC
size: .; D: .; J: TRBJ2-3; V: TRBV9; CDR3: CASSVDLADTQYF; DNA: TGTGCCAGCAGCGTAGATCTAGCAGATACGCAGTATTTT
size: .; D: .; J: TRBJ2-5; V: TRBV5-4; CDR3: CASSRFRDKQETQYF; DNA: TGTGCCAGCAGCCGTTTCCGGGACAAACAAGAGACCCAGTACTTC
size: .; D: TRBD1; J: TRBJ2-1; V: TRBV2; CDR3: CASIRDREFVGSNEQFF; DNA: TGTGCCAGCATCCGAGACAGGGAATTTGTGGGGAGCAATGAGCAGTTCTTC
size: once; D: .; J: TRBJ2-5; V: TRBV7-8; CDR3: CASSLERQDFFQETQYF; DNA: TGTGCCAGCAGCTTAGAAAGACAGGATTTTTTTCAAGAGACCCAGTACTTC
size: once; D: .; J: TRBJ2-2; V: TRBV2; CDR3: CASSGLQGNTGELFF; DNA: TGTGCCAGCAGTGGTTTACAGGGGAACACCGGGGAGCTGTTTTTT
size: .; D: TRBD2; J: TRBJ2-1; V: TRBV7-3; CDR3: CASSLISSGGYNEQFF; DNA: TGTGCCAGCAGCTTAATTTCTAGCGGGGGCTACAATGAGCAGTTCTTC
size: .; D: .; J: TRBJ2-2; V: TRBV9; CDR3: CASSTHRGGSNTGELFF; DNA: TGTGCCAGCAGCACTCACAGGGGGGGGTCGAACACCGGGGAGCTGTTTTTT
size: once; D: TRBD1; J: TRBJ1-3; V: TRBV5-1; CDR3: CASSPRQGLSGNTIYF; DNA: TGCGCCAGCAGCCCAAGACAGGGTCTCTCTGGAAACACCATATATTTT
size: .; D: .; J: TRBJ2-1; V: TRBV4-2; CDR3: CASSQVLGVGYNEQFF; DNA: TGTGCCAGCAGCCAAGTACTGGGAGTTGGCTACAATGAGCAGTTCTTC
size: .; D: TRBD1; J: TRBJ2-1; V: TRBV5-1; CDR3: CASSPQGTYNEQFF; DNA: TGCGCCAGCAGCCCACAGGGGACCTACAATGAGCAGTTCTTC
size: .; D: TRBD1; J: TRBJ1-5; V: TRBV27; CDR3: CASRLGQGPNQPQHF; DNA: TGTGCCAGCAGACTGGGACAGGGGCCTAATCAGCCCCAGCATTTT
size: .; D: TRBD1; J: TRBJ1-5; V: TRBV2; CDR3: CASQGAGNQPQHF; DNA: TGTGCCAGTCAGGGGGCCGGCAATCAGCCCCAGCATTTT
size: few; D: TRBD1; J: TRBJ2-5; V: TRBV29-1; CDR3: CSVSEQGGETQYF; DNA: TGCAGCGTTTCGGAACAGGGGGGAGAGACCCAGTACTTC
size: .; D: TRBD2; J: TRBJ2-2; V: TRBV7-2; CDR3: CASSSPGLAGAYTGELFF; DNA: TGTGCCAGCAGTTCACCGGGACTAGCGGGAGCGTACACCGGGGAGCTGTTTTTT
size: .; D: .; J: TRBJ1-5; V: TRBV6-5; CDR3: CASSDDSFNQPQHF; DNA: TGTGCCAGCAGTGACGACAGTTTCAATCAGCCCCAGCATTTT
size: .; D: .; J: TRBJ2-3; V: TRBV7-2; CDR3: CASSLVAPSNTDTQYF; DNA: TGTGCCAGCAGCTTAGTCGCCCCTAGCAACACAGATACGCAGTATTTT
size: .; D: .; J: TRBJ2-2; V: TRBV5-1; CDR3: CASNTGWDTGELFF; DNA: TGCGCCAGCAATACAGGGTGGGACACCGGGGAGCTGTTTTTT
size: .; D: TRBD2; J: TRBJ2-7; V: TRBV7-2; CDR3: CASSRRGLAAPSYEQYF; DNA: TGTGCCAGCAGCCGCCGGGGACTAGCGGCTCCCTCCTACGAGCAGTACTTC
size: .; D: TRBD1; J: TRBJ2-7; V: TRBV9; CDR3: CASSESPQGVGEQYF; DNA: TGTGCCAGCAGCGAGAGCCCCCAGGGGGTCGGCGAGCAGTACTTC
size: .; D: .; J: TRBJ2-5; V: TRBV7-9; CDR3: CASSMENQETQYF; DNA: TGTGCCAGCAGCATGGAGAACCAAGAGACCCAGTACTTC
size: .; D: .; J: TRBJ1-2; V: TRBV19; CDR3: CASSTGGTRRNYGYTF; DNA: TGTGCCAGTAGTACGGGGGGGACCAGGCGGAACTATGGCTACACCTTC
size: .; D: .; J: TRBJ2-7; V: TRBV7-2; CDR3: CASSLDRSSYEQYF; DNA: TGTGCCAGCAGCTTAGACCGTAGCTCCTACGAGCAGTACTTC